This T cell receptor beta chain derives from a study of blood T cell repertoires in COVID-19. On the study more broadly: Acute-phase and convalescent COVID-19 samples originated in the United States, Italy and Spain. PBMCs, B-cell-depleted T cells, or T cells provided the cDNA or gDNA that made up the material.

In the original workflow: Using reference gene primer amplification, nucleated cell counts were estimated. TCRdb keeps only in-frame clones here, not all; method: immunoSEQ multiplex PCR. V and J calls and clone size are those listed in that table; D and trimming were worked out from the DNA. Here the sample spans some 100,000 clones, 87% being singletons. The V gene's germline CDR1 is ENHRY and CDR2 SYGVKD. The CDR3 totals 14 residues. V was trimmed by 6 bases and J by 3 bases, leaving 12 bases between them. The chain couples TRBV10-3 to TRBJ1-5; D not certain. This receptor was obtained from a man aged 25 to 40 in a cohort sampled during active COVID-19. The specimen was peripheral blood. The CDR3 DNA reads as TGTGCCATCAGCCTTGACTCGTACAATCAGCCCCAGCATTTT. It is translated as CAISLDSYNQPQHF.